Listed below are T cell receptor beta chains from one sample, sequenced in a study of T-cell reconstitution after alpha-beta-depleted transplantation in children. MiXCR was run by TCRdb on the PCR reads, yielding one entry per CDR3 protein. In the table there are a few hundred thousand distinct CDR3 sequences, roughly a tenth of which are singletons. The material sequenced was PBMCs, taken before TCRalphabeta/CD19-depleted stem cell transplant. The receptors were gathered from a boy under three years old with acute myeloid leukemia, due to receive a stem cell transplant. Each CDR3 is given with its conserved first and last residue. D genes are given only for firm matches. The size of a clone is reported for some rows only, either as once, few or many, or as a class for expanded clones.

>TRBJ2-1|TRBV19|16|many|TRBD2
TGTGCCAGTAGTACCCGCCTAGCGGGAGGGCAGAATGAGCAGTTCTTC
CASSTRLAGGQNEQFF
>TRBJ1-5|TRBV5-1|13|few|.
TGCGCCAGCAGACAGGGCAGCAATCAGCCCCAGCATTTT
CASRQGSNQPQHF
>TRBJ2-3|TRBV20-1|14|many|.
TGCAGTGCTAGCACGGCCAACGGGACAGATACGCAGTATTTT
CSASTANGTDTQYF
>TRBJ2-1|TRBV12-3/TRBV12-4|17|few|TRBD2
TGTGCCAGCAGTCCATCCCCGGGACTAGCGGGAGAAGGGGAGCAGTTCTTC
CASSPSPGLAGEGEQFF
>TRBJ2-3|TRBV12-3/TRBV12-4|15|many|.
TGTGCCAGCAGTTGGTCCTTGCAGGCACCAGATACGCAGTATTTT
CASSWSLQAPDTQYF
>TRBJ2-1|TRBV25-1|13|many|.
TGTGCCAGCAGTGCGCACTCGGTGGATGAGCAGTTCTTC
CASSAHSVDEQFF
>TRBJ2-1|TRBV27|15|many|.
TGTGCCAGCAGGGACGGACAGCTCCCTTACAATGAGCAGTTCTTC
CASRDGQLPYNEQFF
>TRBJ1-2|TRBV28|12|.|TRBD1
TGTGCCATCCCGACAGGGGATGGAGGCTACACCTTC
CAIPTGDGGYTF
>TRBJ2-1|TRBV29-1|16|few|.
TGCAGCGTAAACCCAAATGGGGGGGCTCTCTACAATGAGCAGTTCTTC
CSVNPNGGALYNEQFF
>TRBJ2-1|TRBV9|15|many|TRBD2
TGTGCCAGCAGCACTAGCGGGAACTCCTACAATGAGCAGTTCTTC
CASSTSGNSYNEQFF
>TRBJ1-5|TRBV4-3|15|few|.
TGCGCCAGCAGCCAAGAAGCCGGGGGAGACCAGCCCCAGCATTTT
CASSQEAGGDQPQHF
>TRBJ2-2|TRBV5-1|11|many|.
TGCGCCAGCAGCCAAACCGGGGAGCTGTTTTTT
CASSQTGELFF
>TRBJ2-2|TRBV27|15|many|.
TGTGCCAGCAGTATACGACATACGAACACCGGGGAGCTGTTTTTT
CASSIRHTNTGELFF
>TRBJ2-3|TRBV6-2/TRBV6-3|22|.|TRBD2
TGTGCCAGCAGTTACCTCTCGAGGCGGGAGTCCCCACAACGGCGGCTCACAGATACGCAGTATTTT
CASSYLSRRESPQRRLTDTQYF
>TRBJ1-4|TRBV7-6|15|many|.
TGTGCCAGCAGCTTAGAGGCAGGGGAAGGAGAAAAACTGTTTTTT
CASSLEAGEGEKLFF
>TRBJ2-3|TRBV28|13|many|.
TGTGCCAGCGGGCCCAGGGGCACAGATACGCAGTATTTT
CASGPRGTDTQYF
>TRBJ1-1|TRBV2|14|few|.
TGTGCCAGCAGTGAATTCCACCGGGAGACTGAAGCTTTCTTT
CASSEFHRETEAFF
>TRBJ1-2|TRBV11-2|14|.|TRBD1
TGTGCCAGCAGCTTAGACAGGGGGAGCTATGGCTACACCTTC
CASSLDRGSYGYTF
>TRBJ2-1|TRBV5-1|15|many|.
TGCGCCAGCAGCTTGGTAGTGGCGCTCTACAATGAGCAGTTCTTC
CASSLVVALYNEQFF
>TRBJ2-1|TRBV11-3|15|many|.
TGTGCCAGCAGCTTAGCCGGTACCTGGTACAATGAGCAGTTCTTC
CASSLAGTWYNEQFF
>TRBJ2-3|TRBV7-3|12|.|.
TGTGCCAGCAGCTTACCGCAGGATACGCAGTATTTT
CASSLPQDTQYF
>TRBJ2-7|TRBV12-3/TRBV12-4|16|many|.
TGTGCCAGCAGTTTTGGAGGGGGGACTCCGTCCTACGAGCAGTACTTC
CASSFGGGTPSYEQYF
>TRBJ2-1|TRBV21-1|16|.|.
TGTGCCAGCAGCAAATGTCGTCCGGGTCCTTACAATGAGCAGTTCTTC
CASSKCRPGPYNEQFF
>TRBJ2-2|TRBV7-9|11|.|.
TGTGCCAGCAGGATGAGCGGGGAGCTGTTTTTT
CASRMSGELFF
>TRBJ2-7|TRBV9|17|many|TRBD1
TGTGCCAGCAGCGTAGCAGCAGGGTCGACAGGGTCCTACGAGCAGTACTTC
CASSVAAGSTGSYEQYF
>TRBJ2-5|TRBV20-1|14|.|TRBD2
TGCAGTGCCAGCACTAGCGGGAGGACGGTGACCCAGTACTTC
CSASTSGRTVTQYF
>TRBJ2-2|TRBV7-3|14|many|.
TGTGCCAGCAGCTTAACTGTCTTCACCGGGGAGCTGTTTTTT
CASSLTVFTGELFF
>TRBJ2-7|TRBV2|13|.|.
TGTGCCAGCAGTTCTCGTCAGGGGTCCGAGCAGTACTTC
CASSSRQGSEQYF
>TRBJ2-7|TRBV25-1|13|many|TRBD1
TGTGCCAGCAGTGTTTACAGGGGGAACGAGCAGTACTTC
CASSVYRGNEQYF